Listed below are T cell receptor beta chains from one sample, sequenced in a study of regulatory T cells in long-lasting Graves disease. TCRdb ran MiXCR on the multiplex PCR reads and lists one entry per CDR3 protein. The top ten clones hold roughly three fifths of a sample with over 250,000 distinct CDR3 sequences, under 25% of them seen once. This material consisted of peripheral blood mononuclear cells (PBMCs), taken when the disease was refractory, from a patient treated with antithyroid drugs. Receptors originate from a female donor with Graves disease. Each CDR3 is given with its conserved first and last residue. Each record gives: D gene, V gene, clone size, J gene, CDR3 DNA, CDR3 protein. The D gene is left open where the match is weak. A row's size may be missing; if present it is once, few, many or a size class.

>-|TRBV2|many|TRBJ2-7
TGTGCCAGCAGTTCCTTCCTCGACAGGCGGTCTAACGAGCAGTACTTC
CASSSFLDRRSNEQYF
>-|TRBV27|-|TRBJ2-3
TGTGCCAGCAGTGGGGCGGCGGGCACAGATACGCAGTATTTT
CASSGAAGTDTQYF
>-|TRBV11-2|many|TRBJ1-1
TGTGCCAGCAGCACACAGGTTTGGAACACTGAAGCTTTCTTT
CASSTQVWNTEAFF
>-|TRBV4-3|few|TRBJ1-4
TGCGCCAGCAGCCAATCCGGCCCTAAGAAGGAAAAACTGTTTTTT
CASSQSGPKKEKLFF
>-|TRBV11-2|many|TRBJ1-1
TGTGCCAGCAGCTTACAGGGGCTCGAGTGGACTGAAGCTTTCTTT
CASSLQGLEWTEAFF
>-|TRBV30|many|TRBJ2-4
TGTGCCTGGAGTGTAGGGACACTAGCCAAAAACATTCAGTACTTC
CAWSVGTLAKNIQYF
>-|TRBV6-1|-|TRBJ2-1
TGTGCCAGCGCCGTAGACTCCTACAATGAGCAGTTCTTC
CASAVDSYNEQFF
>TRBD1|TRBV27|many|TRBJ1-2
TGTGCCAGCAGACCGGCCGGGACAGCGCTCGATGGCTACACCTTC
CASRPAGTALDGYTF
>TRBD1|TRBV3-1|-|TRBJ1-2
TGTGCCAGCAGTACCGGGACAGGGGGCATCTATGGCTACACCTTC
CASSTGTGGIYGYTF
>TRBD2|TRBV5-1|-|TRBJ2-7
TGCGCCAGCAGCTTGGCTAGCGGGGATCTATCCTACGAGCAGTACTTC
CASSLASGDLSYEQYF
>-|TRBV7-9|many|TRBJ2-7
TGTGCCAGCAGCCCCCGGGCCCACGAGCAGTACTTC
CASSPRAHEQYF
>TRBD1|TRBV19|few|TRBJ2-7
TGTGCCAGTAGAGGGGACAGGGTCAGCGAGCAGTACTTC
CASRGDRVSEQYF
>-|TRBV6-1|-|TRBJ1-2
TGTGCCAGCAGCCTTCAAGCGGGGAGTGGCTACACCTTC
CASSLQAGSGYTF
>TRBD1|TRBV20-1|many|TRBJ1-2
TGCAGTGCTACCAAAAACAGGGGGGACTATGGCTACACCTTC
CSATKNRGDYGYTF
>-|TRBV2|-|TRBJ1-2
TGTGCCACCCCACCGTTGGGCAGCCTCCACGGGGAAGGCTACACCTTC
CATPPLGSLHGEGYTF
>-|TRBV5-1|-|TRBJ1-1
TGCGCCAGCAGCTTGGGGGTAGTGAACACTGAAGCTTTCTTT
CASSLGVVNTEAFF
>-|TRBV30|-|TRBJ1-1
TGTGCCTGGAGTACCATGGGTCGGCACACTGAAGCTTTCTTT
CAWSTMGRHTEAFF
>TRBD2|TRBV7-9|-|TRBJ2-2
TGTGCCAGCAGCTTAGCCGGACTAGCGGGAAGGAACACCGGGGAGCTGTTTTTT
CASSLAGLAGRNTGELFF
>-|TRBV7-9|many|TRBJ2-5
TGTGCCAGCAGCTTAGAGTACCGGTCAGTAGAGACCCAGTACTTC
CASSLEYRSVETQYF
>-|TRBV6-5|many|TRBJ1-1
TGTGCCAGCTGTTCTTCCCCAGGACTGGACGTGAACACTGAAGCTTTCTTT
CASCSSPGLDVNTEAFF
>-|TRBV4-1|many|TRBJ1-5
TGCGCCAGCAGCCGAGGGCTGGTTGGCAATCAGCCCCAGCATTTT
CASSRGLVGNQPQHF
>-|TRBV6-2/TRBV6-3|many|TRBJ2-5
TGTGCCAGCAGTACACCACAGGGACAAGAGACCCAGTACTTC
CASSTPQGQETQYF
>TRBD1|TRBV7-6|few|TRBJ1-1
TGTGCCAGCAGCTTAGCAGCAGGGGGCGAGACTGAAGCTTTCTTT
CASSLAAGGETEAFF
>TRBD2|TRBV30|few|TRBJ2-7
TGTGCCTGGAGTGTAGAGCTTTGGCTAGCGGGAGGGAGGAGCTCCTACGAGCAGTACTTC
CAWSVELWLAGGRSSYEQYF
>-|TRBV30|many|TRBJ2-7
TGTGCCTGGAGTGTAGGAGGCTACGAGCAGTACTTC
CAWSVGGYEQYF
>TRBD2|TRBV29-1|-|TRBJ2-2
TGCAGCGTTACCCTAGCGGGAGGGTCCGGGGAGCTGTTTTTT
CSVTLAGGSGELFF
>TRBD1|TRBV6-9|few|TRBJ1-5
TGTGCCAGCAGTTACTTACAGGGGTCGGGTCAGCCCCAGCATTTT
CASSYLQGSGQPQHF
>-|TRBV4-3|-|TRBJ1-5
TGCGCCAGCAGCCAAGATCAGGACGGACGGCCCCAGCATTTT
CASSQDQDGRPQHF
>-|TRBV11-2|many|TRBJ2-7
TGTGCCAGCAGCTTAGTCGGGGTTCTGTACGAGCAGTACTTC
CASSLVGVLYEQYF
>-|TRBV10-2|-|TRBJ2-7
TGCGCCACCGGACTACCGACTCCCTACGAGCAGTACTTC
CATGLPTPYEQYF
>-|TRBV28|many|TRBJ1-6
TGTGCCAGCAGTTCCAGTGGCTCCTATAATTCACCCCTCCACTTT
CASSSSGSYNSPLHF
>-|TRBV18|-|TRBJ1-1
TGTGCCAGCTCACCACCGCTACAAGCGGTCGCTTTCTTT
CASSPPLQAVAFF
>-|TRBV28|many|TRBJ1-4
TGTGCCAGCAGTTTCGTGGGCGGATCAACTAATGAAAAACTGTTTTTT
CASSFVGGSTNEKLFF
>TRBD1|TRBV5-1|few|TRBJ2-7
TGCGCCAGCAGCCGAGGGGACAGCGCCTACGAGCAGTACTTC
CASSRGDSAYEQYF
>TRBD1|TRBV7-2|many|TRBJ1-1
TGTGCCAGCAGCTTTAAAGCAACAGGGGGTAGTGAAGCTTTCTTT
CASSFKATGGSEAFF
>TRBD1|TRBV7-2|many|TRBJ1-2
TGTGCCAGCAGCCGACAGGGGAACCCAAACTATGGCTACACCTTC
CASSRQGNPNYGYTF
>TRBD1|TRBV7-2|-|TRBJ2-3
TGTGCCAGCAGCCAAACAGGGGCAGATACGCAGTATTTT
CASSQTGADTQYF
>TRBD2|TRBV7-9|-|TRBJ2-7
TGTGCCAGCAGCTTACCCAGCGGGAGGCCTTCCTACGAGCAGTACTTC
CASSLPSGRPSYEQYF
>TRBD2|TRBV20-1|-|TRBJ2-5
TGCAGTGCTAGGGGCCTGACTAGCGGGAGAGCCCTCATACAAGAGATCCAGTACTTC
CSARGLTSGRALIQEIQYF
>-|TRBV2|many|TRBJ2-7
TGTGCCAGCAGTGAGCAGAGCGGGTTTTACGAGCAGTACTTC
CASSEQSGFYEQYF
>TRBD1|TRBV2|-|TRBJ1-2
TGTGCCAGCAGCCCAGGGGGGGGGAACTATGGCCACACCTTC
CASSPGGGNYGHTF
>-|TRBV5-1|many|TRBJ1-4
TGCGCCAGCAGCTTGGCCCTGGGAGAAAAACTGTTTTTT
CASSLALGEKLFF
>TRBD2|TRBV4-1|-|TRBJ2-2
TGCGCCAGCAGCCAGATACTAGCGGGAGAGAGCACCGGGGAGCTGTTTTTT
CASSQILAGESTGELFF
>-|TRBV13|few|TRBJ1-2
TGTGCCAGCAGCTTAGGCCGCGACAACTATGGCTACACCTTC
CASSLGRDNYGYTF
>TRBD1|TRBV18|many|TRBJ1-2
TGTGCCAGCTCACGCGACAGGGGAAGTGACTATGGCTACACCTTC
CASSRDRGSDYGYTF
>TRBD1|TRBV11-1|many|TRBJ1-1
TGTGCCAGCAGCTTAGTCGTCGGCGGGACAGGGGAGACTGAAGCTTTCTTT
CASSLVVGGTGETEAFF
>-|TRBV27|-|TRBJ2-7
TGTGCCAGCAGTTTACGTGGGCCGGGATACGAGCAGTACTTC
CASSLRGPGYEQYF
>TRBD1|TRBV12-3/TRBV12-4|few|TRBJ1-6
TGTGCCAGCGCTGGGACAGGTCCGAATTCACCCCTCCACTTT
CASAGTGPNSPLHF
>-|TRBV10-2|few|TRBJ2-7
TGCGCCAGCAGTCCTAGGGGACGAGGCTACGAGCAGTACTTC
CASSPRGRGYEQYF
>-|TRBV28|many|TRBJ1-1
TGTGCCAGCAGTTTACACAGGGTAGGCACTGAAGCTTTCTTT
CASSLHRVGTEAFF
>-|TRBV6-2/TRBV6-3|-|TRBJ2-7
TGTGCCAGCATCCCGCCGACAGACAGCTACGAGCAGTACTTC
CASIPPTDSYEQYF
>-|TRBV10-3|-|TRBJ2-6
TGTGCCACCGAACAGGGTTCAGGGGCCAACGTCCTGACTTTC
CATEQGSGANVLTF
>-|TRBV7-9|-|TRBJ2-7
TGTGCCAGCAGCTTAGTTGTTGGCGGAGGGGCCTACGAGCAGTACTTC
CASSLVVGGGAYEQYF